This T cell receptor (beta chain) was identified in a study of T cell responses to AZD1222 COVID-19 vaccine. Study outcomes and limitations: CD4 TCRs linked to vaccination spanned spike, dominating at 160-218 and 743-854.

Germline CDR1 reads SGHTA; CDR2 reads FQGNSA. CDR3 length: 12 amino acids. V lost 10 bases to trimming and J lost 8 bases, with 14 bases between them. As concerns this clone: The antigen remains unidentified.

Method: immunoSEQ multiplex PCR; TCRdb's copy keeps in-frame clones and lacks some. Of about 150,000 clones listed, around 85% are singletons. J is TRBJ1-4 and V is TRBV7-2; D may be TRBD1 (6 bases). The sample consisted of peripheral blood, taken 28 days after the second AZD1222 dose. The sequence derives from an adult who received the AZD1222 COVID-19 vaccine. CDR3 DNA: TGTGCCACCTCCAGGAGGGGGGAAAAACTGTTTTTT. Protein product: CATSRRGEKLFF.